The rows below give T cell receptor beta chains drawn from one sample of a study of cytomegalovirus exposure and HLA in healthy donors. Method: immunoSEQ multiplex PCR; TCRdb's copy keeps in-frame clones and lacks some. The data hold more than 85,000 clones, with around 81% observed a single time. Sequencing was done on a sample of PBMCs. The receptors stem from a woman aged 30 to 39 in good health and CMV-seronegative. The CDR3 runs from the conserved cysteine through the conserved F or W. D genes are given only for firm matches. Where a row states a size, it is once, few, many or the class of an expanded clone; other rows omit it.

V gene: TRBV29-1; CDR3 length: 13; clone size: -; J gene: TRBJ2-3; D gene: TRBD1; CDR3 protein: CSSTRQGADTQYF; CDR3 DNA: TGCAGCAGCACGAGACAGGGAGCAGATACGCAGTATTTT
V gene: TRBV19; CDR3 length: 15; clone size: -; J gene: TRBJ2-1; D gene: -; CDR3 protein: CASSIGQVRYNEQFF; CDR3 DNA: TGTGCCAGTAGTATAGGGCAGGTCAGATACAATGAGCAGTTCTTC
V gene: TRBV5-1; CDR3 length: 15; clone size: -; J gene: TRBJ1-4; D gene: -; CDR3 protein: CASSLGGGTNEKLFF; CDR3 DNA: TGCGCCAGCAGCCTGGGGGGCGGAACTAATGAAAAACTGTTTTTT
V gene: TRBV19; CDR3 length: 15; clone size: -; J gene: TRBJ2-7; D gene: TRBD1; CDR3 protein: CASSMEGTDTYEQYF; CDR3 DNA: TGTGCCAGTAGTATGGAAGGGACAGACACCTACGAGCAGTACTTC
V gene: TRBV7-6; CDR3 length: 16; clone size: -; J gene: TRBJ2-3; D gene: TRBD2; CDR3 protein: CASSYGLAERTDTQYF; CDR3 DNA: TGTGCCAGCAGCTACGGACTAGCGGAGCGCACAGATACGCAGTATTTT
V gene: TRBV27; CDR3 length: 15; clone size: -; J gene: TRBJ2-3; D gene: TRBD2; CDR3 protein: CASSFSGFSTDTRYF; CDR3 DNA: TGTGCCAGCAGCTTTAGCGGGTTTAGCACAGATACGCGGTATTTT
V gene: TRBV5-4; CDR3 length: 13; clone size: -; J gene: TRBJ2-7; D gene: -; CDR3 protein: CASHSASSYEQYF; CDR3 DNA: TGTGCCAGCCACTCAGCTAGCTCCTACGAGCAGTACTTC
V gene: TRBV5-1; CDR3 length: 14; clone size: -; J gene: TRBJ1-4; D gene: -; CDR3 protein: CASSPSGVGEKLFF; CDR3 DNA: TGCGCCAGCAGCCCGTCAGGGGTCGGGGAAAAACTGTTTTTT
V gene: TRBV27; CDR3 length: 13; clone size: few; J gene: TRBJ1-5; D gene: -; CDR3 protein: CASTGGSNQPQHF; CDR3 DNA: TGTGCCAGCACCGGGGGGAGCAATCAGCCCCAGCATTTT
V gene: TRBV5-5; CDR3 length: 16; clone size: -; J gene: TRBJ1-5; D gene: -; CDR3 protein: CASSPLAELSNQPQHF; CDR3 DNA: TGTGCCAGCAGCCCCTTAGCGGAACTCAGCAATCAGCCCCAGCATTTT
V gene: TRBV6-1; CDR3 length: 15; clone size: -; J gene: TRBJ1-1; D gene: -; CDR3 protein: CASRSLRLPVTEAFF; CDR3 DNA: TGTGCCAGCAGGAGCCTCCGACTACCGGTCACTGAAGCTTTCTTT
V gene: TRBV2; CDR3 length: 17; clone size: -; J gene: TRBJ2-2; D gene: TRBD2; CDR3 protein: CASSEALLAGNTGELFF; CDR3 DNA: TGTGCCAGCAGTGAAGCGCTTCTAGCGGGAAACACCGGGGAGCTGTTTTTT
V gene: TRBV19; CDR3 length: 15; clone size: -; J gene: TRBJ1-1; D gene: -; CDR3 protein: CASSTVAPRNTEAFF; CDR3 DNA: TGTGCCAGTAGTACAGTTGCCCCCCGGAACACTGAAGCTTTCTTT
V gene: TRBV27; CDR3 length: 16; clone size: -; J gene: TRBJ2-1; D gene: -; CDR3 protein: CASSASSAYTYNEQFF; CDR3 DNA: TGTGCCAGCAGTGCTTCTAGCGCCTATACCTACAATGAGCAGTTCTTC
V gene: TRBV7-9; CDR3 length: 15; clone size: -; J gene: TRBJ1-1; D gene: TRBD1; CDR3 protein: CASSPAGTVNTEAFF; CDR3 DNA: TGTGCCAGCAGCCCGGCCGGGACAGTAAACACTGAAGCTTTCTTT
V gene: TRBV10-1; CDR3 length: 17; clone size: -; J gene: TRBJ2-3; D gene: TRBD2; CDR3 protein: CASSETGLASKTDTQYF; CDR3 DNA: TGCGCCAGCAGTGAAACAGGACTAGCGAGTAAAACAGATACGCAGTATTTT
V gene: TRBV19; CDR3 length: 14; clone size: once; J gene: TRBJ2-1; D gene: TRBD1; CDR3 protein: CASSRDRQYNEQFF; CDR3 DNA: TGTGCCAGTTCGCGGGACAGGCAATACAATGAGCAGTTCTTC
V gene: TRBV13; CDR3 length: 14; clone size: -; J gene: TRBJ2-7; D gene: -; CDR3 protein: CASSPRDSPYEQYF; CDR3 DNA: TGTGCCAGCAGTCCCAGAGACTCACCTTACGAGCAGTACTTC
V gene: TRBV19; CDR3 length: 16; clone size: -; J gene: TRBJ2-5; D gene: TRBD1; CDR3 protein: CASSPSRDRGSETQYF; CDR3 DNA: TGTGCCAGTAGTCCATCCCGGGACAGGGGGTCAGAGACCCAGTACTTC
V gene: TRBV5-1; CDR3 length: 13; clone size: once; J gene: TRBJ2-5; D gene: -; CDR3 protein: CASSWEVQETQYF; CDR3 DNA: TGCGCCAGCAGTTGGGAGGTCCAAGAGACCCAGTACTTC
V gene: TRBV7-6; CDR3 length: 14; clone size: once; J gene: TRBJ2-7; D gene: TRBD2; CDR3 protein: CASSLAGGPSEQYF; CDR3 DNA: TGTGCCAGCAGCCTAGCGGGAGGGCCATCCGAGCAGTACTTC
V gene: TRBV30; CDR3 length: 12; clone size: -; J gene: TRBJ2-7; D gene: TRBD1; CDR3 protein: CACRQGVHEQYF; CDR3 DNA: TGTGCCTGTCGACAGGGTGTCCACGAGCAGTACTTC
V gene: TRBV7-9; CDR3 length: 16; clone size: -; J gene: TRBJ2-3; D gene: -; CDR3 protein: CASSLGLVLSTDTQYF; CDR3 DNA: TGTGCCAGCAGCTTAGGACTAGTCCTTAGCACAGATACGCAGTATTTT
V gene: TRBV9; CDR3 length: 15; clone size: -; J gene: TRBJ1-2; D gene: TRBD1; CDR3 protein: CASSGVGQGNYGYTF; CDR3 DNA: TGTGCCAGCAGCGGGGTGGGACAGGGTAACTATGGCTACACCTTC
V gene: TRBV2; CDR3 length: 17; clone size: -; J gene: TRBJ1-2; D gene: TRBD1; CDR3 protein: CARALRDRGTLEGGYTF; CDR3 DNA: TGTGCCAGAGCCCTCCGGGACAGGGGTACCCTAGAGGGTGGCTACACCTTC
V gene: TRBV11-3; CDR3 length: 14; clone size: -; J gene: TRBJ2-2; D gene: -; CDR3 protein: CASSFNRDTGELFF; CDR3 DNA: TGTGCCAGCAGCTTCAACAGGGACACCGGGGAGCTGTTTTTT
V gene: TRBV9; CDR3 length: 15; clone size: -; J gene: TRBJ2-3; D gene: -; CDR3 protein: CASSVGRRPGDTQYF; CDR3 DNA: TGTGCCAGCAGCGTAGGAAGGAGGCCGGGAGATACGCAGTATTTT
V gene: TRBV9; CDR3 length: 15; clone size: -; J gene: TRBJ1-4; D gene: TRBD1; CDR3 protein: CASSGDRGGNEKLFF; CDR3 DNA: TGTGCCAGCAGCGGGGACAGGGGTGGCAATGAAAAACTGTTTTTT
V gene: TRBV7-9; CDR3 length: 15; clone size: -; J gene: TRBJ2-1; D gene: TRBD2; CDR3 protein: CASSNSGRVRDEQFF; CDR3 DNA: TGTGCCAGCAGCAATAGCGGGAGGGTTAGGGATGAGCAGTTCTTC
V gene: TRBV5-1; CDR3 length: 13; clone size: -; J gene: TRBJ1-1; D gene: -; CDR3 protein: CASSLVPGTEAFF; CDR3 DNA: TGCGCCAGCAGCTTGGTTCCGGGCACTGAAGCTTTCTTT
V gene: TRBV2; CDR3 length: 13; clone size: -; J gene: TRBJ2-7; D gene: -; CDR3 protein: CASSVGTPYEQYF; CDR3 DNA: TGTGCCAGCAGTGTCGGGACTCCCTACGAGCAGTACTTC
V gene: TRBV4-1; CDR3 length: 17; clone size: -; J gene: TRBJ1-6; D gene: TRBD1; CDR3 protein: CASSQVKPGQGHSPLHF; CDR3 DNA: TGCGCCAGCAGCCAAGTGAAGCCGGGACAGGGCCATTCACCCCTCCACTTT
V gene: TRBV19; CDR3 length: 15; clone size: -; J gene: TRBJ1-5; D gene: -; CDR3 protein: CASSIVLGAYQPQHF; CDR3 DNA: TGTGCCAGTAGTATAGTGTTAGGGGCGTATCAGCCCCAGCATTTT
V gene: TRBV29-1; CDR3 length: 14; clone size: -; J gene: TRBJ2-5; D gene: TRBD2; CDR3 protein: CSVSFSGSWETQYF; CDR3 DNA: TGCAGCGTTTCTTTTAGCGGGAGTTGGGAGACCCAGTACTTC
V gene: TRBV30; CDR3 length: 14; clone size: few; J gene: TRBJ1-4; D gene: TRBD1; CDR3 protein: CAWSAGTGNEKLFF; CDR3 DNA: TGTGCCTGGAGCGCCGGGACAGGGAATGAAAAACTGTTTTTT
V gene: TRBV2; CDR3 length: 14; clone size: -; J gene: TRBJ2-1; D gene: TRBD2; CDR3 protein: CASRSSGDSNEQFF; CDR3 DNA: TGTGCCAGCAGGTCTAGCGGAGATAGTAATGAGCAGTTCTTC
V gene: TRBV28; CDR3 length: 14; clone size: -; J gene: TRBJ2-5; D gene: -; CDR3 protein: CASRGEAEQETQYF; CDR3 DNA: TGTGCCAGCAGAGGCGAAGCGGAACAAGAGACCCAGTACTTC
V gene: TRBV5-1; CDR3 length: 15; clone size: -; J gene: TRBJ1-1; D gene: TRBD1; CDR3 protein: CASTLGQGARTEAFF; CDR3 DNA: TGCGCCAGCACCCTGGGACAGGGGGCCCGGACTGAAGCTTTCTTT
V gene: TRBV9; CDR3 length: 15; clone size: -; J gene: TRBJ2-7; D gene: TRBD1; CDR3 protein: CASSSADRGAYEQYF; CDR3 DNA: TGTGCCAGCAGCTCAGCGGACAGGGGAGCCTACGAGCAGTACTTC
V gene: TRBV6-4; CDR3 length: 14; clone size: -; J gene: TRBJ1-1; D gene: TRBD1; CDR3 protein: CASSPGGGNTEAFF; CDR3 DNA: TGTGCCAGCAGTCCAGGGGGCGGAAACACTGAAGCTTTCTTT
V gene: TRBV29-1; CDR3 length: 14; clone size: -; J gene: TRBJ2-1; D gene: TRBD2; CDR3 protein: CSAPTSGSYNEQFF; CDR3 DNA: TGCAGCGCTCCTACTAGCGGGAGTTACAATGAGCAGTTCTTC
V gene: TRBV18; CDR3 length: 11; clone size: -; J gene: TRBJ2-1; D gene: -; CDR3 protein: CASSFPGMKLF; CDR3 DNA: TGTGCCAGCTCATTCCCCGGGATGAAGCTCTTC
V gene: TRBV19; CDR3 length: 14; clone size: -; J gene: TRBJ1-1; D gene: TRBD1; CDR3 protein: CATRTGGVNTEAFF; CDR3 DNA: TGTGCCACCCGGACAGGGGGAGTGAACACTGAAGCTTTCTTT
V gene: TRBV9; CDR3 length: 15; clone size: -; J gene: TRBJ2-7; D gene: TRBD2; CDR3 protein: CASSVDPGGNYEQYF; CDR3 DNA: TGTGCCAGCAGCGTAGACCCGGGAGGGAACTACGAGCAGTACTTC
V gene: TRBV4-1; CDR3 length: 16; clone size: -; J gene: TRBJ2-5; D gene: TRBD2; CDR3 protein: CASSLRRLAGGETQYF; CDR3 DNA: TGCGCCAGCAGCCTCCGACGACTAGCGGGAGGGGAGACCCAGTACTTC
V gene: TRBV5-6; CDR3 length: 15; clone size: -; J gene: TRBJ2-7; D gene: -; CDR3 protein: CASSSGGISSYEQYF; CDR3 DNA: TGTGCCAGCAGCTCAGGCGGGATTAGCTCCTACGAGCAGTACTTC
V gene: TRBV6-5; CDR3 length: 13; clone size: -; J gene: TRBJ1-2; D gene: -; CDR3 protein: CASRQDSNYGYTF; CDR3 DNA: TGTGCCAGCAGGCAGGACAGCAACTATGGCTACACCTTC
V gene: TRBV29-1; CDR3 length: 14; clone size: few; J gene: TRBJ2-1; D gene: TRBD2; CDR3 protein: CSVEASGRGGEQFF; CDR3 DNA: TGCAGCGTTGAAGCTAGCGGGAGAGGGGGTGAGCAGTTCTTC
V gene: TRBV11-2; CDR3 length: 15; clone size: -; J gene: TRBJ2-2; D gene: -; CDR3 protein: CASSFQVSQAGELFF; CDR3 DNA: TGTGCCAGCAGCTTCCAGGTTTCTCAGGCCGGGGAGCTGTTTTTT
V gene: TRBV6-5; CDR3 length: 16; clone size: -; J gene: TRBJ2-7; D gene: -; CDR3 protein: CASSYSTETPTYEQYF; CDR3 DNA: TGTGCCAGCAGTTATTCGACAGAGACCCCTACCTACGAGCAGTACTTC
V gene: TRBV7-2; CDR3 length: 14; clone size: -; J gene: TRBJ2-1; D gene: TRBD2; CDR3 protein: CASSTSGVNNEQFF; CDR3 DNA: TGTGCCAGCAGCACTAGCGGGGTTAACAATGAGCAGTTCTTC
V gene: TRBV19; CDR3 length: 16; clone size: -; J gene: TRBJ2-2; D gene: TRBD2; CDR3 protein: CASSRPSGRATGELFF; CDR3 DNA: TGTGCCAGTAGTAGACCTAGCGGGAGGGCCACCGGGGAGCTGTTTTTT